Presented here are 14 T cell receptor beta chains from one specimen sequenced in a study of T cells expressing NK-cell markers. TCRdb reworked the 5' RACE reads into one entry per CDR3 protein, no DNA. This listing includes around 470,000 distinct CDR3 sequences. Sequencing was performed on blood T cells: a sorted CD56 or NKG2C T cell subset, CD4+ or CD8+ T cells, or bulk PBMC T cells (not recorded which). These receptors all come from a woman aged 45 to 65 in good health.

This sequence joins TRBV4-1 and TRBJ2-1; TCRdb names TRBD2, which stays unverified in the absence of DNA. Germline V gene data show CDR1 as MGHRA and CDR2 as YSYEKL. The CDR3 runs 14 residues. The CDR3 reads CASSSSGSYNEQFF.

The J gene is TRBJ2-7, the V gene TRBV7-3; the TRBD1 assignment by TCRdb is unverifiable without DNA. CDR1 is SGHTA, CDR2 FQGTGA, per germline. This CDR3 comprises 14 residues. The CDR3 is CASSSGSLSYEQYF.

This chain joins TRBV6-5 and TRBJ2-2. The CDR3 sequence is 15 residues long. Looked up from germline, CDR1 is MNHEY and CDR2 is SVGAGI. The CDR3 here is CASSYQESYTGELFF.

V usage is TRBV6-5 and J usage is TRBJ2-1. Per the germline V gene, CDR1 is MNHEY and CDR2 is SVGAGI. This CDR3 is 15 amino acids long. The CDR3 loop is CASSDYRGVGNEQFF.

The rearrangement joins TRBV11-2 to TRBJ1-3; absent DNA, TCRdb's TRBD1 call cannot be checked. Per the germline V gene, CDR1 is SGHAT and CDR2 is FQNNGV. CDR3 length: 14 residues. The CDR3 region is CASSADRVGNTIYF.

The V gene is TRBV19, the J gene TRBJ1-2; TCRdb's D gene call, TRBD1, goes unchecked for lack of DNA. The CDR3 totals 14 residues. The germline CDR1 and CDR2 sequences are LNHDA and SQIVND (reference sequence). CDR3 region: CASSVDRGRYGYTF.

Here the CDR3 reads CASRRTGADSSYEQYF. V and J are TRBV6-5 and TRBJ2-7; TCRdb designates TRBD1, a call that cannot be tested without DNA. Looked up from germline, CDR1 is MNHEY and CDR2 is SVGAGI. There are 16 residues in the CDR3.

The CDR3 here is CASSLGAGVFREQYF. The chain combines TRBV7-9 with TRBJ2-7; TCRdb's D gene call, TRBD2, goes unchecked for lack of DNA. The V gene's germline CDR1 is SEHNR and CDR2 FQNEAQ (reference sequence). CDR3 length: 15 residues.

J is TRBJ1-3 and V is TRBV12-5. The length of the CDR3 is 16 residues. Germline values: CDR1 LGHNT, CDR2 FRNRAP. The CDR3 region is CASGLEHGAAGNTIYF.

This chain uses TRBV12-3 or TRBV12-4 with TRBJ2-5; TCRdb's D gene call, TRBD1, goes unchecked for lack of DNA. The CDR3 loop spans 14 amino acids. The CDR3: CASSLSRGQETQYF.

CDR3 sequence reads: CASSFRWQIQETQYF. V and J are TRBV12-3 or TRBV12-4 and TRBJ2-5. This CDR3 is 15 amino acids long.

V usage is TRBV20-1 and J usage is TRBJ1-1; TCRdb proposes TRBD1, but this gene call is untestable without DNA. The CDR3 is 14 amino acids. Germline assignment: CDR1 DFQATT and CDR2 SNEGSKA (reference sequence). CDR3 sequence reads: CSAGAGGAHGEAFF.

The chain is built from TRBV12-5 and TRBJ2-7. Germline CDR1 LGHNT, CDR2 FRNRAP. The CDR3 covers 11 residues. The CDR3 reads CASGGIYEQYF. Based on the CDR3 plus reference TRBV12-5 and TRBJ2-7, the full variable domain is DARVTQTPRHKVTEMGQEVTMRCQPILGHNTVFWYRQTMMQGLELLAYFRNRAPLDDSGMPKDRFSAEMPDATLATLKIQPSEPRDSAVYFCASGGIYEQYFGPGTRLTVT.

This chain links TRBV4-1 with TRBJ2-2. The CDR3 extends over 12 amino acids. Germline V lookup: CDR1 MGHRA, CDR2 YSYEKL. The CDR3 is CASSKGAGELFF.